These T cell receptor beta chains were read from a single sample in a study of blood T cell repertoires in COVID-19. TCRdb's copy holds only in-frame clones and misses some; the assay was immunoSEQ multiplex PCR. The data contain tens of thousands of clones, 70% to 90% of them singletons. The sample comprised peripheral blood. Every receptor here comes from a man between 65 and 79 years old with acute or convalescent COVID-19. CDR3s include the opening cysteine and the closing phenylalanine or tryptophan. The order of the fields is J gene, V gene, CDR3 protein.

>TRBJ1-3|TRBV7-2
CASSVTRSGNTIYF
>TRBJ1-1|TRBV3-1/TRBV3-2
CASSLSPGNRAFF
>TRBJ2-3|TRBV29-1
CSVEEAPQGVDTQYF
>TRBJ2-7|TRBV11-2
CASSHTTGVRYEQYF
>TRBJ1-2|TRBV10-3
CAISGKGDRGAYGYTF
>TRBJ2-1|TRBV6-1
CASSELGQGGNEQFF
>TRBJ1-1|TRBV5-1
CASSFGTGRNTEAFF
>TRBJ1-2|TRBV6-2/TRBV6-3
CASSSGQGYGYTF
>TRBJ2-7|TRBV18
CASSPRGASASYEQYF
>TRBJ2-1|TRBV2
CASSGYSNNEQFF
>TRBJ2-7|TRBV7-9
CASSSPRGSGISYEQYF
>TRBJ2-5|TRBV9
CPRSGGGGPQETQYF
>TRBJ1-2|TRBV28
CASRGSGQGGF
>TRBJ1-5|TRBV28
CASVAGAFSNQPQHF
>TRBJ2-2|TRBV28
CASSFFDRNPNTGELFF
>TRBJ1-5|TRBV19
CASSPGVNQPQHF
>TRBJ1-5|TRBV19
CASSPQQGNQPQHF
>TRBJ1-1|TRBV7-6
CASSLDTGLNTEAFF
>TRBJ1-2|TRBV23-1
CASSHPTGQKSYTF
>TRBJ2-3|TRBV2
CASLRDRGLDTQYF
>TRBJ2-7|TRBV15
CATSRDPGTAYEQYF
>TRBJ1-1|TRBV5-1
CASSKLGDGLDTEAFF
>TRBJ1-2|TRBV6-1
CASSWAGTGVYGYTF
>TRBJ1-5|TRBV7-9
CASSFAGLNNQPQHF
>TRBJ2-3|TRBV6-2/TRBV6-3
CASSYGQGNEDTQYF
>TRBJ2-7|TRBV2
CASSSGTSGEQYF
>TRBJ1-4|TRBV5-4
CASSLAGGVGEKLFF
>TRBJ2-7|TRBV27
CASSSPPDSRTYEQYF
>TRBJ2-7|TRBV18
CASSPETGEYEQYF
>TRBJ1-1|TRBV6-2/TRBV6-3
CASSHRYPNTEAFF
>TRBJ2-2|TRBV6-5
CASTLAGAVGELFF
>TRBJ1-2|TRBV7-9
CASSRTLYEDRESGYTF
>TRBJ2-3|TRBV20-1
CSASGGRAIDTQYF
>TRBJ1-4|TRBV19
CASTVPGQGSNEKLFF
>TRBJ2-5|TRBV7-9
CASSRLAGLETQYF
>TRBJ2-2|TRBV6-5
CASSFEGASDTGELFF
>TRBJ1-2|TRBV19
CASSTKQGELRGYTF
>TRBJ2-7|TRBV7-2
CASSLALSEPSYEQYF
>TRBJ2-3|TRBV27
CASSQREGADTQYF
>TRBJ1-5|TRBV5-1
CASSLDGLSSNQPQHF
>TRBJ1-2|TRBV6-1
CASSAAGTVVYGYTF
>TRBJ1-4|TRBV9
CASSAPRGQGNEKLFF